The entry that follows covers one TCR beta chain sequence. Its matching antigen is unknown. This sample was included in a study of T cell responses to AZD1222 COVID-19 vaccine. Study results and limitations: The CD4 TCRs associated with vaccination extended across spike and predominated at 160-218 and 743-854. There were mostly white British donors and more females than males, and clonal diversity was possibly underestimated.

Profiling relied on immunoSEQ multiplex PCR, and the TCRdb table lists in-frame clones only, not all of them. The table records some 86,000 clones, around nine tenths of them present only once. CDR3 length: 17 residues. Germline loops: CDR1 GTSNPN, CDR2 SVGIG (reference sequence). V gave up 4 bases and J gave up 4 bases; unmatched junction bases: 19. This material consisted of peripheral blood, taken 28 days after the second AZD1222 dose. This chain joins TRBV30 and TRBJ2-7, with 7 nucleotides matching TRBD2. This clonotype was sampled from an adult who received the AZD1222 COVID-19 vaccine. The CDR3 reads CAWMRANAGELLYEQYF. Here the CDR3 DNA reads TGTGCCTGGATGCGGGCTAATGCGGGAGAATTGCTATACGAGCAGTACTTC.